The T cell receptor beta chain under discussion was sequenced for a study of OX40 agonist ivuxolimab in advanced cancers. In the study overall: Patients in dose escalation had liver, melanoma, kidney or head and neck cancers. Anti-PD-1, anti-PD-L1 or anti-CTLA-4 therapy given earlier was allowed, and around 40% had some.

The method was immunoSEQ multiplex PCR; TCRdb's version includes in-frame clones alone and lacks a portion of them. Of around 43,000 clones listed, around 88% were seen once; the top ten hold roughly 12%. V was pared by 0 bases and J by 9 bases, with 2 bases of the junction left unmatched. The CDR3 loop spans 13 amino acids. CDR1 is SGDLS, CDR2 YYNGEE, per germline. General study points: Certain nonresponding patients likewise had low normalized T-cell clonal expansion. Near-lowest levels of clonal expansion characterized partial responders at 0.1-3.0 mg/kg.

Of note for this clone: What it binds is not known.

The TCR sequence derives from an adult with an advanced solid tumor such as melanoma, head and neck, liver or kidney cancer. The chain is built from TRBV9 and TRBJ2-4; 8 bases are a match to TRBD2. Sample: CD4+ or CD8+ T cells sorted from blood, taken in a trial of the OX40 agonist ivuxolimab. The CDR3 is CASSVGAGGIQYF. DNA of the CDR3: TGTGCCAGCAGCGTAGGGGCGGGGGGCATTCAGTACTTC.